In its sample, the clone carrying this T cell receptor (beta chain) was seen once. Trimming removed 10 bases from V and 5 bases from J; junction bases left unmatched: 6. Per the germline V gene, CDR1 is SNHLY and CDR2 is FYNNEI. This CDR3 spans 12 amino acids. Investigators amplified TCR beta CDR3 regions from RNA transcripts. RT-PCR in the first round used HTBI primers; a second-round multiplex PCR followed. TCRdb re-called the multiplex PCR reads through MiXCR, storing one row per CDR3 protein. The sample has 300,000 to 500,000 distinct CDR3 sequences; less than 20% are singletons. This entry is derived from a study of Graves' ophthalmopathy and Graves' hyperthyroidism.

This TCR came from a woman under 30 with stable Graves' hyperthyroidism. This chain joins TRBV2 and TRBJ2-7; 9 bases line up with TRBD2. Sequenced material: peripheral blood. The CDR3 DNA reads TGTGCCACTAGCGGGGATTCGCACGAGCAGTACTTC. This codes for CATSGDSHEQYF.